These 27 T cell receptor beta chains originate from one sample sequenced in a study of control samples from healthy donors and cancer patients. Produced via immunoSEQ multiplex PCR; TCRdb's table is partial and in-frame only. The data hold 130,000 or so clones, with 91% observed a single time. The sequencing sample was made of blood. The receptors were sampled from a man between 18 and 35 years old in good health.

The table lists this clone with a count of one. The chain combines TRBV7-2 with TRBJ2-2; D is unclear. This CDR3 region has 15 residues. V lost 0 bases, J lost 0 bases, and 5 bases lay in between. Germline-derived CDR1 and CDR2 are SGHTA and FQGNSA. This CDR3 is CASSLASANTGELFF. DNA for the CDR3: TGTGCCAGCAGCTTAGCTTCGGCGAACACCGGGGAGCTGTTTTTT.

This clone has more than one count but fewer than ten. The chain employs TRBV18 and TRBJ2-2; 10 bases map to TRBD1. Germline V gene data show CDR1 as KGHSH and CDR2 as LQKENI. The CDR3 is made up of 17 amino acids. With V trimmed by 6 bases and J by 3 bases, 10 bases remained unmatched. The CDR3 reads CASSLRVGTGDTGELFF. DNA of the CDR3: TGTGCCAGCTCGCTGCGAGTTGGGACAGGGGACACCGGGGAGCTGTTTTTT.

J is TRBJ2-1 and V is TRBV18, with TRBD1 as a possible D gene (6 bases). The germline CDR1 and CDR2 sequences are KGHSH and LQKENI. The germline V and J ends were trimmed by 3 bases and 4 bases, with 25 bases remaining between them. The CDR3 consists of 19 residues. This CDR3 is CASSPRVGQLILLYNEQFF. CDR3 sequence (DNA): TGTGCCAGCTCACCTAGAGTCGGACAGTTAATTTTACTATACAATGAGCAGTTCTTC.

This chain connects TRBV11-2 to TRBJ2-5, with 8 bases identical to TRBD1. The CDR3 contains 17 residues. Germline V gives CDR1 SGHAT, CDR2 FQNNGV. With V trimmed by 5 bases and J by 3 bases, 14 bases remained unmatched. CDR3 DNA sequence: TGTGCCAGCAGCGACTTCCCCATGGACAGGGCTGAAGAGACCCAGTACTTC. Amino acids: CASSDFPMDRAEETQYF.

The chain couples TRBV10-2 to TRBJ2-1, with D maybe TRBD2 (7 bases). CDR1 and CDR2 from the germline V gene are WSHSY and SAAADI. CDR3 size: 13 residues. V lost 1 base to trimming and J lost 10 bases, with 11 bases between them. The CDR3 sequence: CASSELGGGEQFF. The CDR3 DNA reads as TGCGCCAGCAGTGAGTTGGGGGGGGGCGAGCAGTTCTTC.

The V gene is TRBV5-1, the J gene TRBJ1-3, with no clear D. CDR3 length equals 15 residues. Germline CDR1 and CDR2: SGHRS and YFSETQ. V lost 0 bases to trimming and J lost 0 bases, with 7 bases between them. The CDR3 reads CASSLEASSGNTIYF. The DNA for the CDR3 is TGCGCCAGCAGCTTGGAGGCGAGCTCTGGAAACACCATATATTTT.

The CDR3 spells CASSIGARTGVGYTF. The CDR3 coding sequence is TGTGCCAGTAGTATAGGAGCCCGGACAGGGGTTGGCTACACCTTC. The J gene is TRBJ1-2, the V gene TRBV19, with 9 bases fitting TRBD1. The CDR3 sequence is 15 residues long. The germline V gene has CDR1 LNHDA and CDR2 SQIVND (reference sequence). The ends lost 1 base at V and 7 bases at J; junction bases unmatched: 7.

The rearrangement uses TRBV10-3 and TRBJ2-1, with 7 bases fitting TRBD2. There are 19 residues in the CDR3. Germline V lookup: CDR1 ENHRY, CDR2 SYGVKD. V shed 2 bases, J shed 0 bases, and the junction held 13 bases outside the gene matches. The CDR3 DNA reads TGTGCCATCAGTGAGATGGCTAGCGGAGACCTCAGCTCCTACAATGAGCAGTTCTTC. This gives the protein CAISEMASGDLSSYNEQFF.

This clone was seen a single time. DNA of the CDR3: TGTGCCAGCAGGGAGACGAGCTCCTACAATGAGCAGTTCTTC. This translates into CASRETSSYNEQFF. The V and J genes are TRBV5-5 and TRBJ2-1; unclear D gene. Germline V gene lookup returns CDR1 SGHKS and CDR2 YYEKEE (reference sequence). This CDR3 region has 14 residues. V was clipped by 5 bases and J by 0 bases, with 9 bases between them.

This sequence joins TRBV20-1 and TRBJ1-2; D gene ambiguous. Germline assignment: CDR1 DFQATT and CDR2 SNEGSKA (reference sequence). This CDR3 region has 11 residues. V shed 1 base and J shed 8 bases, with 8 bases lying between them. CDR3 DNA sequence: TGCAGTGCTAGAGTTTTATGGGGCTACACCTTC. Amino acid sequence: CSARVLWGYTF.

DNA of the CDR3: TGTGCCAGCAGTTCATCCCGACAAGGGACAGGATCCTACGAGCAGTACTTC. It translates to CASSSSRQGTGSYEQYF. V and J are TRBV28 and TRBJ2-7, with 8 nucleotides matching TRBD1. The CDR3 totals 17 residues. Germline V gene lookup returns CDR1 MDHEN and CDR2 SYDVKM. The ends lost 4 bases at V and 1 base at J; junction bases unmatched: 12.

The rearrangement joins TRBV30 to TRBJ1-2; 9 bases agree with TRBD1. V was clipped by 8 bases and J by 7 bases; unmatched bases: 14. The CDR3 has 14 amino acids. The germline V gene encodes CDR1 GTSNPN and CDR2 SVGIG (reference sequence). CDR3 protein: CAQQPGQGTVGYTF. The CDR3 region has the DNA TGTGCCCAACAACCGGGACAGGGTACGGTTGGCTACACCTTC.

The chain links TRBV30 to TRBJ2-2, with TRBD2 matching 9 bases. Trimming took 0 bases from V and 6 from J; bases not matched to a gene: 5. Looked up from germline, CDR1 is GTSNPN and CDR2 is SVGIG (reference sequence). The CDR3 extends over 15 amino acids. The CDR3 DNA reads TGTGCCTGGAGTGTACGCGGGGGGGTTCCCGGGGAGCTGTTTTTT. This sequence encodes CAWSVRGGVPGELFF.

The gene calls are TRBV5-1 and TRBJ1-1; D uncertain. Trimming took 4 bases from V and 5 from J, leaving 15 bases between them. CDR1 and CDR2 from the germline V gene are SGHRS and YFSETQ. The CDR3 has 14 amino acids. CDR3 DNA: TGCGCCAGCAGCGTCCTAGATGGGAGAACTGAAGCTTTCTTT. Its translation is CASSVLDGRTEAFF.

This clone has just one count. The chain employs TRBV10-3 and TRBJ1-1; TRBD1 is a possible D gene (5 bases). Germline values: CDR1 ENHRY, CDR2 SYGVKD. V was cut by 4 bases and J by 6 bases, with 9 bases left in between. The CDR3 contains 12 residues. The CDR3 sequence is CAISGDGPEAFF. CDR3 nucleotides: TGTGCCATCAGTGGGGACGGGCCTGAAGCTTTCTTT.

This CDR3 is CSASSAGRETQYF. The CDR3 bases are TGCAGTGCTAGTTCGGCAGGGCGGGAGACCCAGTACTTC. The chain employs TRBV20-1 and TRBJ2-5; the D gene is possibly TRBD1 (5 bases). Per germline, CDR1 DFQATT and CDR2 SNEGSKA (reference sequence). Trimming pared 3 bases from V and 5 bases from J, leaving 13 bases between. The CDR3 has 13 amino acids.

This chain links TRBV30 with TRBJ2-2; TRBD2 agrees at 10 bases. From germline, CDR1 is GTSNPN and CDR2 SVGIG (reference sequence). The J segment lost 4 bases and the V segment lost 5 bases, leaving 4 bases of the junction unmatched. CDR3 size: 14 residues. CDR3 coding DNA: TGTGCCTGGGGGAGCGGGGGGGGCACCGGGGAGCTGTTTTTT. Translation gives CAWGSGGGTGELFF. Together with reference TRBV30 and TRBJ2-2, the CDR3 gives the full variable domain: SQTIHQWPATLVQPVGSPLSLECTVEGTSNPNLYWYRQAAGRGLQLLFYSVGIGQISSEVPQNLSASRPQDRQFILSSKKLLLSDSGFYLCAWGSGGGTGELFFGEGSRLTVL.

This sequence joins TRBV6-5 and TRBJ2-7; 11 bases match TRBD1. This CDR3 is 16 amino acids long. CDR1 and CDR2 (germline): MNHEY, SVGAGI. The trim removed 2 bases at V and 0 bases at J, leaving 3 bases unmatched. This CDR3 reads CASSYPGTGGSYEQYF. The CDR3 nucleotides read TGTGCCAGCAGTTACCCCGGGACAGGGGGCTCCTACGAGCAGTACTTC.

V and J are TRBV4-3 and TRBJ1-2; 7 bases are shared with TRBD1. The CDR3 length is 12 residues. CDR1 LGHNA and CDR2 YSLEER come from the germline V gene. Germline trimming cut 3 bases from V and 8 bases from J; bases unmatched to any gene: 3. The CDR3 DNA is TGCGCCAGCAGCCAGGGACAGAGGGGCTACACCTTC. Translation: CASSQGQRGYTF.

The gene calls are TRBV9 and TRBJ2-4, with 8 bases that match TRBD2. After removal of 3 bases from V and 9 bases from J, the junction contained 11 bases not matched to a gene. In germline, CDR1 is SGDLS, CDR2 YYNGEE. This CDR3 is built from 15 residues. The CDR3 DNA is TGTGCCAGCAGCGCAAGCGTCTCCCGGGGGGGCATTCAGTACTTC. Protein product: CASSASVSRGGIQYF.

CDR3 protein: CASSKRGRTEAFF. The CDR3 bases are TGTGCCAGCAGCAAACGGGGGCGAACTGAAGCTTTCTTT. This chain connects TRBV6-2 or TRBV6-3 to TRBJ1-1; a possible D gene is TRBD1 (6 bases). The germline V gene encodes CDR1 MNHEY and CDR2 SVGEGT. The CDR3 spans 13 residues. V lost 6 bases and J 5 bases, leaving 13 bases between the germline ends.

The genes are TRBV6-2 or TRBV6-3 and TRBJ1-5; D is unclear. Between the trimmed V and J ends, which lost 0 bases and 6 bases, there was a span of 6 bases. The CDR3 runs 13 residues. Germline V gives CDR1 MNHEY, CDR2 SVGEGT. CDR3 DNA sequence: TGTGCCAGCAGTTACTCGAGTCGTCAGCCCCAGCATTTT. It codes for CASSYSSRQPQHF.

The V call is TRBV29-1, the J call TRBJ1-4; a weak D match, TRBD1 (5 bases). The CDR3 runs 14 residues. Germline lookup yields CDR1 SQVTM and CDR2 ANQGSEA. Trimming removed 5 bases at V and 5 bases at J, with 15 bases between. CDR3 region: CSVLPDSSNEKLFF. CDR3 nucleotide sequence: TGCAGCGTTCTCCCCGACAGCTCGAATGAAAAACTGTTTTTT.

The chain employs TRBV5-5 and TRBJ1-2; D ambiguous. CDR1 is SGHKS, CDR2 YYEKEE, per germline (reference sequence). CDR3 length: 12 amino acids. V lost 0 bases and J 8 bases, leaving 8 bases between the germline ends. CDR3 residues: CASSLDIRGYTF. For the CDR3, the DNA is TGTGCCAGCAGCTTGGACATCCGGGGCTACACCTTC.

The rearrangement joins TRBV6-6 to TRBJ1-1; the D is unclear. This CDR3 spans 12 amino acids. Germline V CDR1 and CDR2: MNHNY, SVGAGI (reference sequence). V was cut by 0 bases and J by 6 bases, with 5 bases left in between. The CDR3: CASSYSVPEAFF. The CDR3 DNA reads as TGTGCCAGCAGTTACTCGGTCCCTGAAGCTTTCTTT.

The genes are TRBV7-2 and TRBJ1-2; 8 bases are a match to TRBD1. V shed 5 bases and J 4 bases; nucleotides not matched to a gene: 12. The germline V gene encodes CDR1 SGHTA and CDR2 FQGNSA. The CDR3 is 16 residues long. The CDR3: CASSPPDRGIRYGYTF. Written as DNA, the CDR3 is TGTGCCAGCAGCCCGCCCGACAGGGGAATTCGCTATGGCTACACCTTC. Complete variable domain (other parts from reference TRBV7-2 and TRBJ1-2): GAGVSQSPSNKVTEKGKDVELRCDPISGHTALYWYRQSLGQGLEFLIYFQGNSAPDKSGLPSDRFSAERTGGSVSTLTIQRTQQEDSAVYLCASSPPDRGIRYGYTFGSGTRLTVV.

CDR3 nucleotide sequence: TGTGCCAGCAGTTCGAGGACAGGGGTTAGCGGCTACACCTTC. It codes for CASSSRTGVSGYTF. This chain links TRBV27 with TRBJ1-2, with 9 nucleotides matching TRBD1. This CDR3 has 14 residues. The V gene end was trimmed by 4 bases and the J gene end by 8 bases; junction bases not matched to a gene: 8. Germline CDR1 reads MNHEY; CDR2 reads SMNVEV (reference sequence).